The rows below give T cell receptor beta chains drawn from one sample of a study of identical twins. Via MiXCR, TCRdb re-called the 5' RACE reads, giving one row per CDR3 protein. Here the sample spans 1.5 million or so distinct CDR3 sequences, more than 30% being singletons. Sequenced input: cord blood. The source of these receptors is a newborn girl in good health. Each CDR3 is given with its conserved first and last residue. D genes are given only for firm matches. A row's size may be missing; if present it is once, few, many or a size class.

clone size: few
D gene: NA
J gene: TRBJ1-1
V gene: TRBV28
CDR3 DNA: TGTGCCAGCAGTCCGCAGACGGATATGAACACTGAAGCTTTCTTT
CDR3 protein: CASSPQTDMNTEAFF

clone size: NA
D gene: NA
J gene: TRBJ2-5
V gene: TRBV20-1
CDR3 DNA: TGCAGTGCCATATCCGGCCCACAAGAGACCCAGTACTTC
CDR3 protein: CSAISGPQETQYF

clone size: NA
D gene: NA
J gene: TRBJ2-3
V gene: TRBV5-5
CDR3 DNA: TGTGCCAGCAGCTTGGCCAATGTGATAGATACGCAGTATTTT
CDR3 protein: CASSLANVIDTQYF

clone size: once
D gene: NA
J gene: TRBJ2-3
V gene: TRBV10-3
CDR3 DNA: TGTGCCATCAGTGACGAAAACACAGATACGCAGTATTTT
CDR3 protein: CAISDENTDTQYF

clone size: NA
D gene: NA
J gene: TRBJ2-7
V gene: TRBV11-3
CDR3 DNA: TGTGCCAGCAGCTTAGAACAGAACTACGAGCAGTACTTC
CDR3 protein: CASSLEQNYEQYF

clone size: NA
D gene: NA
J gene: TRBJ2-3
V gene: TRBV20-1
CDR3 DNA: TGCAGTGCTAGTTTTGAGGACTGGCTGCGGGATACGCAGTATTTT
CDR3 protein: CSASFEDWLRDTQYF

clone size: NA
D gene: TRBD1
J gene: TRBJ2-7
V gene: TRBV12-3/TRBV12-4
CDR3 DNA: TGTGCCAGCAGTCTCTCCCCGGGACAGGGGTATTACGAGCAGTACTTC
CDR3 protein: CASSLSPGQGYYEQYF

clone size: few
D gene: TRBD1
J gene: TRBJ1-1
V gene: TRBV25-1
CDR3 DNA: TGTGCCAGCAGTGTACCAGGGGGAAACACTGAAGCTTTCTTT
CDR3 protein: CASSVPGGNTEAFF

clone size: few
D gene: NA
J gene: TRBJ2-7
V gene: TRBV24-1
CDR3 DNA: TGTGCCACCAGTGATCCGGGACAAAACGAGCAGTACTTC
CDR3 protein: CATSDPGQNEQYF

clone size: NA
D gene: NA
J gene: TRBJ2-3
V gene: TRBV15
CDR3 DNA: TGTGCCACCAGCAGCCCAGGAAGCGGGACAGGAGATACGCAGTATTTT
CDR3 protein: CATSSPGSGTGDTQYF

clone size: many
D gene: NA
J gene: TRBJ2-3
V gene: TRBV25-1
CDR3 DNA: TGTGCCAGCAGTGAATTTAGGGGGGCTACAGATACGCAGTATTTT
CDR3 protein: CASSEFRGATDTQYF

clone size: few
D gene: TRBD2
J gene: TRBJ2-1
V gene: TRBV3-1
CDR3 DNA: TGTGCCAGCACCTACGGGACTAGGCGCTACAATGAGCAGTTCTTC
CDR3 protein: CASTYGTRRYNEQFF

clone size: few
D gene: TRBD2
J gene: TRBJ2-7
V gene: TRBV12-3/TRBV12-4
CDR3 DNA: TGTGCCAGCAGCTTACAGGGACTAGCGAGCTACGAGCAGTACTTC
CDR3 protein: CASSLQGLASYEQYF

clone size: few
D gene: NA
J gene: TRBJ1-2
V gene: TRBV11-2
CDR3 DNA: TGTGCCAGCAGCTTAGGGGGGGCATCTTCTAACTATGGCTACACCTTC
CDR3 protein: CASSLGGASSNYGYTF

clone size: NA
D gene: NA
J gene: TRBJ2-7
V gene: TRBV6-1
CDR3 DNA: TGTGCCAGCAGTGAAAGTCCAGTTGAGGGCTACGAGCAGTACTTC
CDR3 protein: CASSESPVEGYEQYF

clone size: NA
D gene: NA
J gene: TRBJ2-1
V gene: TRBV27
CDR3 DNA: TGTGCCAGCAGTTTAACAGGGCCATCCTACAATGAGCAGTTCTTC
CDR3 protein: CASSLTGPSYNEQFF

clone size: few
D gene: NA
J gene: TRBJ2-6
V gene: TRBV29-1
CDR3 DNA: TGCAGCGTTTATCAGGCCTCTGGGGCCAACGTCCTGACTTTC
CDR3 protein: CSVYQASGANVLTF

clone size: few
D gene: NA
J gene: TRBJ1-2
V gene: TRBV7-2
CDR3 DNA: TGTGCCAGCAGAAAAACGTATGGCTACACCTTC
CDR3 protein: CASRKTYGYTF

clone size: many
D gene: NA
J gene: TRBJ1-2
V gene: TRBV7-9
CDR3 DNA: TGTGCCAGCAGCCCAACCCCTCAAAGGGAAGGCTACACCTTC
CDR3 protein: CASSPTPQREGYTF

clone size: once
D gene: NA
J gene: TRBJ2-1
V gene: TRBV10-3
CDR3 DNA: TGTGCCCCCACGGGACCCTTTTTTGGGGGATCCCCCTACGAGCAGTTCTTC
CDR3 protein: CAPTGPFFGGSPYEQFF

clone size: few
D gene: TRBD1
J gene: TRBJ1-1
V gene: TRBV5-1
CDR3 DNA: TGCGCCAGCAGCTTGGTAGGGACAGGGGGACCGAACACTGAAGCTTTCTTT
CDR3 protein: CASSLVGTGGPNTEAFF

clone size: NA
D gene: NA
J gene: TRBJ1-1
V gene: TRBV4-1
CDR3 DNA: TGCGCCAGCAGCGGGACTTTCATGAACACTGAAGCTTTCTTT
CDR3 protein: CASSGTFMNTEAFF

clone size: few
D gene: NA
J gene: TRBJ2-5
V gene: TRBV14
CDR3 DNA: TGTACCAGCAGCCAGTCAGGTGCCCAGTACTTC
CDR3 protein: CTSSQSGAQYF